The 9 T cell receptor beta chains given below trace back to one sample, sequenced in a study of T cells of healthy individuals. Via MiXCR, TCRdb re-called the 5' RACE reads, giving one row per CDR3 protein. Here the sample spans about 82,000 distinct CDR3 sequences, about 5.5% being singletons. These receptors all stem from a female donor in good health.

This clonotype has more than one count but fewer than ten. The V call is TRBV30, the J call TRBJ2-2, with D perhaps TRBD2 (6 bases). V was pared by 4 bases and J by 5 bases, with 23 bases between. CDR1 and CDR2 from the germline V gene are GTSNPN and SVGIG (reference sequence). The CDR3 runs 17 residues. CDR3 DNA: TGTGCCTGGATCCCCGAAGGGGTCGTAAGCGGGACCGGGGAGCTGTTTTTT. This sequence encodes CAWIPEGVVSGTGELFF.

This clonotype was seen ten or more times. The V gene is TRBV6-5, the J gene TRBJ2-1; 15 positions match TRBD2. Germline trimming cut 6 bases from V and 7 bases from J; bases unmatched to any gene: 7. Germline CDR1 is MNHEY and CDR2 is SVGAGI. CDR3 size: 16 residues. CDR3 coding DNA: TGTGCCAGCAGAGCCGCGGGACTAGCGGGAGGTAATGAGCAGTTCTTC. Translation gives CASRAAGLAGGNEQFF.

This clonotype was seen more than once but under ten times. The CDR3 is CAWSVRQGKVSPLHF. The CDR3 bases are TGTGCCTGGAGTGTACGACAGGGGAAGGTTTCACCCCTCCACTTT. The V call is TRBV30, the J call TRBJ1-6; the match to TRBD1 covers 8 bases. V was pared by 0 bases and J by 9 bases, with 7 bases of the junction left unmatched. The V gene's germline CDR1 is GTSNPN and CDR2 SVGIG (reference sequence). The CDR3 length is 15 residues. Full variable domain (remainder filled in from reference TRBV30 and TRBJ1-6): SQTIHQWPATLVQPVGSPLSLECTVEGTSNPNLYWYRQAAGRGLQLLFYSVGIGQISSEVPQNLSASRPQDRQFILSSKKLLLSDSGFYLCAWSVRQGKVSPLHFGNGTRLTVT.

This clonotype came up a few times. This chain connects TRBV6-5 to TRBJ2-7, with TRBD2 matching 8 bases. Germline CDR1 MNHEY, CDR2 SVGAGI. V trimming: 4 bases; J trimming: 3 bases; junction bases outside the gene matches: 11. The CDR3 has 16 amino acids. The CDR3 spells CASSSTSGSIFYEQYF. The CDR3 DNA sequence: TGTGCCAGCAGTTCCACCAGCGGGAGCATCTTCTACGAGCAGTACTTC.

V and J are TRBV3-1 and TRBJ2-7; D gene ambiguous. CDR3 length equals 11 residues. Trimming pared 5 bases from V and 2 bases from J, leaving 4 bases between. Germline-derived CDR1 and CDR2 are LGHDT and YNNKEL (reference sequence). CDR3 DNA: TGTGCCAGCAGCTGGGCCTACGAGCAGTACTTC. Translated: CASSWAYEQYF.

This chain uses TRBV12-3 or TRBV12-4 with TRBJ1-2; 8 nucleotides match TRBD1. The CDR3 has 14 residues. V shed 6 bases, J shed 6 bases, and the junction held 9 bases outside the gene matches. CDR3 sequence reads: CASRSLGQGNGYTF. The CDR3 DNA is TGTGCCAGCAGATCTCTTGGACAGGGAAATGGCTACACCTTC.

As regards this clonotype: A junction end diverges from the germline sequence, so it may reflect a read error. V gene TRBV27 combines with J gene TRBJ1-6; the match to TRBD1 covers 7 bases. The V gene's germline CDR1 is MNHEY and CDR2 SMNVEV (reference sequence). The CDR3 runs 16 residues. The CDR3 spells CASSLSPTGAVSPLNF. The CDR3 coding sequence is TGTGCCAGCAGTTTATCGCCAACAGGGGCAGTTTCACCCCTCAACTTT.

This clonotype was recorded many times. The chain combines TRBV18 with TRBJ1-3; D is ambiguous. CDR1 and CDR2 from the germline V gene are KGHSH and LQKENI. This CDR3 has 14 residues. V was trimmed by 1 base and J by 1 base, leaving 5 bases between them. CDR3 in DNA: TGTGCCAGCTCACCACAGGGTTCTGGAAACACCATATATTTT. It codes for CASSPQGSGNTIYF.

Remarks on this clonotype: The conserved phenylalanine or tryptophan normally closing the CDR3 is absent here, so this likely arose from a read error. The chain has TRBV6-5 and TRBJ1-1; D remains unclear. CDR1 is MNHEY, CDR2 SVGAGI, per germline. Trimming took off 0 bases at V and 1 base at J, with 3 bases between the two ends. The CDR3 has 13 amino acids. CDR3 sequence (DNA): TGTGCCAGCAGTTACTCCCGGAACACTGAAGCTTTCATT. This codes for CASSYSRNTEAFI.